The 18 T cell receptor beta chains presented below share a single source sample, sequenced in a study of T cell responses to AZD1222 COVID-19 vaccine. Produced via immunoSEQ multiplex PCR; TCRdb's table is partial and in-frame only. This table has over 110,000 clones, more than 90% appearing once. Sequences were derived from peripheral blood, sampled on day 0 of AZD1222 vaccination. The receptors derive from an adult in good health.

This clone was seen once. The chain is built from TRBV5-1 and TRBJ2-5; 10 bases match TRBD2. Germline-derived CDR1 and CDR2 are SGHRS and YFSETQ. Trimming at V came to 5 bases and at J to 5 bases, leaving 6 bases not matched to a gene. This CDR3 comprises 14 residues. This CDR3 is CASRHDSGRETQYF. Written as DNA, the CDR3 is TGCGCCAGCAGACACGATAGCGGGAGGGAGACCCAGTACTTC. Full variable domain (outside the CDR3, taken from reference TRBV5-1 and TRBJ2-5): KAGVTQTPRYLIKTRGQQVTLSCSPISGHRSVSWYQQTPGQGLQFLFEYFSETQRNKGNFPGRFSGRQFSNSRSEMNVSTLELGDSALYLCASRHDSGRETQYFGPGTRLLVL.

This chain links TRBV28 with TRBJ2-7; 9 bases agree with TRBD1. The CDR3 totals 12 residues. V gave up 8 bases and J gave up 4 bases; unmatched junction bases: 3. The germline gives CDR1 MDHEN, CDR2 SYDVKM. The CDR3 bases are TGTGCCAGCGGGGACAGGGAATACGAGCAGTACTTC. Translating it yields CASGDREYEQYF. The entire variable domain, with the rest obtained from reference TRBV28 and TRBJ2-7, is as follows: DVKVTQSSRYLVKRTGEKVFLECVQDMDHENMFWYRQDPGLGLRLIYFSYDVKMKEKGDIPEGYSVSREKKERFSLILESASTNQTSMYLCASGDREYEQYFGPGTRLTVT.

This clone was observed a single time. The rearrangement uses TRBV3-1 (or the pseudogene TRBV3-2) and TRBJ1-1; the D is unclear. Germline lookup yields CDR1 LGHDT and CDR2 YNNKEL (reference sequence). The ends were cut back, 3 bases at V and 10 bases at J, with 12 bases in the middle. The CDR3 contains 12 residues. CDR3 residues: CASSQGSLGAFF. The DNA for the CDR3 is TGTGCCAGCAGCCAGGGGAGCCTCGGAGCTTTCTTT.

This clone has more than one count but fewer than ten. CDR3 residues: CATSDVTRSYGYTF. CDR3 in DNA: TGTGCCACCAGTGATGTGACAAGAAGCTATGGCTACACCTTC. This sequence joins TRBV24-1 and TRBJ1-2; D is unresolved. The germline V gene has CDR1 KGHDR and CDR2 SFDVKD. The ends were cut back, 3 bases at V and 4 bases at J, with 11 bases in the middle. The CDR3 consists of 14 residues.

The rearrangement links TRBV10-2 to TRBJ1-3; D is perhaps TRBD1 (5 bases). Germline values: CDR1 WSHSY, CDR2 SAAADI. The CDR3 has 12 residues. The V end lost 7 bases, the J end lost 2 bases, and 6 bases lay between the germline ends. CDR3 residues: CASMGAGNTIYF. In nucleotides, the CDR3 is TGCGCCAGCATGGGGGCTGGAAACACCATATATTTT.

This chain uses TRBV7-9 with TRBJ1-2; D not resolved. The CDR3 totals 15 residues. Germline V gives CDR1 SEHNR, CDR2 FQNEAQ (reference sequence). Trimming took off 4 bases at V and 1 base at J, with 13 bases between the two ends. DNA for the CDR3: TGTGCCAGCAGCTCGGGTGTAGGGTTTAACTATGGCTACACCTTC. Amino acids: CASSSGVGFNYGYTF.

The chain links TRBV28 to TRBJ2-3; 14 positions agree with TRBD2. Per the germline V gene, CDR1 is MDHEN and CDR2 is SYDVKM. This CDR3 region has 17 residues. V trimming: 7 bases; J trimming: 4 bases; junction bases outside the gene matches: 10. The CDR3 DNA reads TGTGCCAGCAAGGCCGGGACTAGCGGGAGAGGCCCAGATACGCAGTATTTT. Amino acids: CASKAGTSGRGPDTQYF.

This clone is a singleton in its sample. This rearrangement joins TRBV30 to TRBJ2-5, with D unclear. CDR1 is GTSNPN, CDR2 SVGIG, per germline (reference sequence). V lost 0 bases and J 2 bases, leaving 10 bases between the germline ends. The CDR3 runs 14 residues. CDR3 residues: CAWSVRYIQETQYF. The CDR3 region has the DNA TGTGCCTGGAGTGTACGGTACATACAAGAGACCCAGTACTTC.

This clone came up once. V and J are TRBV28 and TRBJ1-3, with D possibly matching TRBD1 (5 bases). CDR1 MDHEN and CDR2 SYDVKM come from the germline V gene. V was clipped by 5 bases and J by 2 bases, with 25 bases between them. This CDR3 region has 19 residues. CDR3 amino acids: CASSPPLRTKELPGNTIYF. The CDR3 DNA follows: TGTGCCAGCAGTCCGCCGTTACGGACAAAAGAGTTACCTGGAAACACCATATATTTT.

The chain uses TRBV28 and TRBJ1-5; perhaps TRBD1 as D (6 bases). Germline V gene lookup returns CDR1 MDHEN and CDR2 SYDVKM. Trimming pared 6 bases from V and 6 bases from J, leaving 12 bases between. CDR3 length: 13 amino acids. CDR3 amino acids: CASRVQGVQPQHF. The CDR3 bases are TGTGCCAGCAGGGTACAGGGAGTTCAGCCCCAGCATTTT.

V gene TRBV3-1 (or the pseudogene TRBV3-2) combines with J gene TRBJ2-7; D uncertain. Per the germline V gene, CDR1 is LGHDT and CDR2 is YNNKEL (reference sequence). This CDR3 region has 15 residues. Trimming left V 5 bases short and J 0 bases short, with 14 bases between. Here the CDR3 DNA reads TGTGCCAGCAGCTTGCGTTGGGCCAGCTCCTACGAGCAGTACTTC. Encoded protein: CASSLRWASSYEQYF.

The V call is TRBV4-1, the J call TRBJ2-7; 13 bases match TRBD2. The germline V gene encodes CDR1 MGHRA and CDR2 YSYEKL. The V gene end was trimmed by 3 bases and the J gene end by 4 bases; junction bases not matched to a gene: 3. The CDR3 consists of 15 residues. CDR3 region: CASSHPTSGRYEQYF. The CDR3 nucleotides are TGCGCCAGCAGCCATCCGACTAGCGGGAGGTACGAGCAGTACTTC.

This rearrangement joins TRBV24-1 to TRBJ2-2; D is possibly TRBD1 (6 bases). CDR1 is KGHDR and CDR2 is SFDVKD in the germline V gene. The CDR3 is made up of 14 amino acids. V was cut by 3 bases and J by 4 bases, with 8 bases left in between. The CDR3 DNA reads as TGTGCCACCAGTGATCCAGGGGTCACCGGGGAGCTGTTTTTT. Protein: CATSDPGVTGELFF.

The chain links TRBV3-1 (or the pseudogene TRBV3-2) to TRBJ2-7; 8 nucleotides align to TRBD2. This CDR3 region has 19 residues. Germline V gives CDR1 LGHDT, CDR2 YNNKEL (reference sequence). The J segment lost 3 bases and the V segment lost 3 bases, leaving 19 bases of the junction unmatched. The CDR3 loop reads CASSHGLSGSFYLGYEQYF. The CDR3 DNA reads TGTGCCAGCAGCCACGGGTTGAGCGGGAGTTTTTATTTGGGCTACGAGCAGTACTTC.

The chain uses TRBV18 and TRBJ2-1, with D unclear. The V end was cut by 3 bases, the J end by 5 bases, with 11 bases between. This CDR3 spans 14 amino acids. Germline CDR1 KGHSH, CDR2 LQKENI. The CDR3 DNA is TGTGCCAGCTCACCGAGGACGAGAAACAATGAGCAGTTCTTC. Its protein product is CASSPRTRNNEQFF.

The CDR3: CASSSLAGGLYEQYF. Written as DNA, the CDR3 is TGTGCCAGCAGCTCCCTAGCGGGAGGCCTCTACGAGCAGTACTTC. The V gene is TRBV11-2, the J gene TRBJ2-7, with 11 nucleotides matching TRBD2. Germline values: CDR1 SGHAT, CDR2 FQNNGV. The CDR3 covers 15 residues. The trim removed 4 bases at V and 3 bases at J, leaving 5 bases unmatched.

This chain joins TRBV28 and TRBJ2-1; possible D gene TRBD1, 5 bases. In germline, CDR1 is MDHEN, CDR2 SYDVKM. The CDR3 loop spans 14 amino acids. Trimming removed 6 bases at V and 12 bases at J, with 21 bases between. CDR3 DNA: TGTGCCAGCAGCCTCACCCAGGGTGGGCGGATGCAGTTCTTC. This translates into CASSLTQGGRMQFF.

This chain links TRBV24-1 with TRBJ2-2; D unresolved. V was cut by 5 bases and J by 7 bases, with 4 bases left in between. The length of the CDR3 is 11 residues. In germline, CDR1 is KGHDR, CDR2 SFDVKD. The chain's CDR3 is CATSVDGELFF. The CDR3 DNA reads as TGTGCCACCAGTGTAGACGGGGAGCTGTTTTTT.